Listed below are T cell receptor beta chains from one sample, sequenced in a study of tumor-infiltrating lymphocytes in primary liver carcinoma. TCRdb recomputed calls from the multiplex PCR reads with MiXCR, one row per CDR3 protein. The data show approximately 79,000 distinct CDR3 sequences, about 72% seen once. The specimen sequenced was liver tumor tissue from sampling region 4. These receptors were obtained from a man in his forties or fifties with primary liver carcinoma and hepatitis B virus infection. Both conserved end residues are part of each CDR3. D genes are given only for firm matches. Where a row states a size, it is once, few, many or the class of an expanded clone; other rows omit it.

clone size	D gene	V gene	J gene	CDR3 DNA	CDR3 protein
-	-	TRBV29-1	TRBJ1-5	TGCAGCGTCGTTGGGGTGACCACTACTGATATGCAGCATTTT	CSVVGVTTTDMQHF
many	-	TRBV29-1	TRBJ2-2	TGCAGCGTTCTCGACCACACCGGGGAGCTGTTTTTT	CSVLDHTGELFF
-	-	TRBV7-8	TRBJ2-3	TGTGCCAGCAGCTTAGATACAAGTGGAGCTAGCACAGATACGCGGTATTTT	CASSLDTSGASTDTRYF
-	-	TRBV11-2	TRBJ2-1	TGTGCCAGCAGCTTACAGGGGCCCGGTAGAGAAAATGGGCAGTTCTTC	CASSLQGPGRENGQFF
-	-	TRBV10-3	TRBJ2-7	TGTGCCATCAGTGAGTCCGAGGGGGAAGGCCACGAGCGGTACTTC	CAISESEGEGHERYF
-	-	TRBV12-3/TRBV12-4	TRBJ2-7	TGTGCCAGCAGTTTAGCCGGAGTCAGCGGGCAGTACTTC	CASSLAGVSGQYF
once	-	TRBV5-6	TRBJ2-7	TGTACCAGCAGCTTGGGGTACATAAGGAACGAGCAGTACTTC	CTSSLGYIRNEQYF
once	TRBD1	TRBV11-2	TRBJ2-6	TGTGCCAGCAACTTAAGACAGGGGGGCCCCTCTAGGGCCAACGTCCAGACTTTC	CASNLRQGGPSRANVQTF
medium-sized	-	TRBV6-5	TRBJ2-7	TGTGCCAGCAGTTACCAGTCAACCCCTCTCGAGCAGTACTTC	CASSYQSTPLEQYF
-	-	TRBV7-8	TRBJ2-1	TGTGCCACCCGGCGAACCCCGTCCTCTTCCTACAATGAGCAACTCTTC	CATRRTPSSSYNEQLF
-	-	TRBV5-5	TRBJ2-2	TGTGCCGGTAGCTTCGTCCCGGGCGGGGAGCTGTTTTTT	CAGSFVPGGELFF
-	-	TRBV12-3/TRBV12-4	TRBJ2-3	TGTGCCATCAGTTCTATAGGGGTCGGCACAGATACGCAGTATTTT	CAISSIGVGTDTQYF
-	TRBD1	TRBV6-6	TRBJ2-2	TGTGCCAGCAGTTACCCACGGGACAGGGGGCTGAGCACCTGGGAGCTGTTTTTT	CASSYPRDRGLSTWELFF
-	TRBD2	TRBV4-2	TRBJ2-5	TGTGCGAGCAGCCACAGAGTAGCGGGGACCGGTGAGACCCAGTACTTC	CASSHRVAGTGETQYF
few	TRBD1	TRBV5-1	TRBJ2-1	TGCGCCAGCAGCAAGGAAACCGGGACAGGGGTCTTTGGTGAGCAGTTCTTC	CASSKETGTGVFGEQFF
-	TRBD1	TRBV28	TRBJ1-1	TGTGCCAACAGTTTATCCCAAACAGGGGCGGCTTTCTTC	CANSLSQTGAAFF
many	-	TRBV10-3	TRBJ2-3	TGTGCCATCAGTGAGGCCCCAGGGCCAGATACGCAGTATTTT	CAISEAPGPDTQYF